This T cell receptor beta chain is from a study of shared clonotypes between healthy human individuals. On the study more broadly: Two female and a few male donors aged 18 to 49 were enrolled.

It was at deep level that the assay was run. Using immunoSEQ multiplex PCR, the repertoire was profiled, and TCRdb retains in-frame clones only, with some absent. Among about 980,000 clones listed, approximately 80% were seen once. V was cut by 5 bases and J by 1 base, with 8 bases left in between. The CDR3 has 13 amino acids. Germline V gene lookup returns CDR1 SGHVS and CDR2 FQNEAQ. Every donor was a Caucasian adult from Nashville, Tennessee. On this clone: A far larger clone is only one base removed, so a read error is likely.

Sequencing was carried out using memory CD4+ T cells sorted from blood. Described subset: CD45RA-negative fraction. The chain recombines TRBV7-8 with TRBJ1-1, with unresolved D. The receptor was isolated from a man aged 18 to 30 in good health. CDR3 in amino acids: CASSPRQNTEAFF. DNA of the CDR3: TGTGCCAGCAGCCCGAGACAGAACACTGAAGCTTTCTTT.